These 23 T cell receptor beta chains originate from one sample sequenced in a study of tumor and adjacent non-tumor tissue in lung cancer. No cell sorting was done before RNA was extracted from the tissue. TCRbeta libraries were built with three rounds of nested PCR, modified from ARM-PCR. TCRdb itself ran the multiplex PCR reads through MiXCR, one entry per CDR3 protein. The sample gives around 210,000 distinct CDR3 sequences, 70% to 75% of which show up once; roughly a quarter is in the top ten. Sequenced input: lung tumor tissue. These receptors originate from a man aged 55 to 70 with non-small cell lung cancer.

This chain joins TRBV7-2 and TRBJ2-7; the D gene is possibly TRBD2 (6 bases). Germline CDR1 is SGHTA and CDR2 is FQGNSA. The V and J ends lost 4 bases and 9 bases respectively, with 22 bases between them. The CDR3 covers 15 residues. CDR3 residues: CASSWGLFAYERQYF. For the CDR3, the DNA is TGTGCCAGCAGCTGGGGACTTTTCGCCTACGAGCGGCAGTACTTC.

Regarding this clonotype: This clone may be a read error of a much larger clone one base away. The chain is built from TRBV29-1 and TRBJ1-2, with TRBD1 matching over 7 bases. Germline values: CDR1 SQVTM, CDR2 ANQGSEA. The CDR3 totals 15 residues. The V and J ends lost 8 bases and 8 bases, in that order; junction bases with no gene match: 20. Written as DNA, the CDR3 is TGCAGCTCTATTGACAGGGAGCGGCCCCGAGGCGGCTACACCTTC. Its translation: CSSIDRERPRGGYTF.

V is TRBV11-2 and J is TRBJ1-2, with no clear D. The CDR3 has 13 residues. The germline V gene encodes CDR1 SGHAT and CDR2 FQNNGV. Trimming took 0 bases from V and 8 from J, leaving 10 bases between them. The CDR3 here is CASSLEGHNGYTF. Written as DNA, the CDR3 is TGTGCCAGCAGCTTAGAGGGTCATAACGGCTACACCTTC.

Remarks on this clonotype: A read error is possible here, since a much larger clone lies one base away. In DNA, the CDR3 is TGCAGTGCTAGTAAGAGGCAGGACGGCCCCTACGAGCATTACTTC. Protein product: CSASKRQDGPYEHYF. V is TRBV20-1 and J is TRBJ2-7; D uncertain. Per the germline V gene, CDR1 is DFQATT and CDR2 is SNEGSKA (reference sequence). The CDR3 runs 15 residues.

A remark on this clonotype: A much larger clonotype is one base distant, so this may be a read error. The chain recombines TRBV20-1 with TRBJ2-5; 11 bases match TRBD2. Germline CDR1 is DFQATT and CDR2 is SNEGSKA (reference sequence). The CDR3 is made up of 16 amino acids. The CDR3 nucleotides are TGCACTGCTAGAGGGGTAGCGGGGGGGGTCCGAGAGACCCAGTACTTC. This codes for CTARGVAGGVRETQYF.

This clonotype appeared once. A read error may account for a junction end that differs from germline. In DNA, the CDR3 is TGTGCCAGCAGTTACTCGACAGATACGCAGTTTTTT. Protein product: CASSYSTDTQFF. V is TRBV6-2 or TRBV6-3 and J is TRBJ2-3; tentatively, D is TRBD1 (5 bases). The CDR3 runs to 12 residues. In germline, CDR1 is MNHEY, CDR2 SVGEGT.

Of note for this clonotype: This could be a read error, since a much larger clone is one nucleotide away. The chain uses TRBV20-1 and TRBJ2-2, with D perhaps TRBD2 (6 bases). CDR1 is DFQATT, CDR2 SNEGSKA, per germline (reference sequence). The CDR3 consists of 16 residues. CDR3 amino acids: CSARDLGGSNTGELLF. The CDR3 DNA follows: TGCAGTGCTAGAGATCTGGGGGGTTCCAACACCGGGGAGCTGTTGTTT.

About this clonotype itself: The junction departs from the called germline gene at one end, perhaps through a read error. This rearrangement joins TRBV4-3 to TRBJ2-3; D is uncertain. Looked up from germline, CDR1 is LGHNA and CDR2 is YSLEER. The CDR3 has 13 amino acids. CDR3 protein: CASSQKNRDTQFF. CDR3 in DNA: TGCGCCAGCAGCCAAAAAAACAGAGATACGCAGTTTTTT.

Remarks on this clonotype: A read error may produce the germline difference seen at one junction end. V and J are TRBV20-1 and TRBJ2-1, with 9 positions matching TRBD2. This CDR3 spans 15 amino acids. From germline, CDR1 is DFQATT and CDR2 SNEGSKA (reference sequence). The CDR3 spells CSVRKREVGYNEQFF. CDR3 in DNA: TGCAGTGTTAGAAAGCGGGAGGTTGGGTATAATGAGCAGTTCTTC.

This clonotype was recorded once. The junction shows a germline mismatch at one end, possibly a read error. This chain connects TRBV20-1 to TRBJ2-3; no reliable D call. This CDR3 has 14 residues. Germline V gene lookup returns CDR1 DFQATT and CDR2 SNEGSKA (reference sequence). The CDR3 sequence: CSAPFRRSTDTHYF. CDR3 DNA: TGCAGTGCTCCTTTCAGGCGTAGCACAGATACGCATTATTTT.

A word on this clonotype: Mismatch with germline at one junction end may stem from a read error. The gene calls are TRBV6-5 and TRBJ2-2; 7 bases agree with TRBD2. The CDR3 consists of 14 residues. Germline-derived CDR1 and CDR2 are MNHEY and SVGAGI. The CDR3 protein is CTSSRGRDTGELFF. The CDR3 DNA reads as TGTACCAGCAGTCGAGGGAGGGATACCGGGGAGCTGTTTTTT.

This clonotype was counted a single time. The V call is TRBV20-1, the J call TRBJ2-7; TRBD2 matches at 8 bases. The germline gives CDR1 DFQATT, CDR2 SNEGSKA (reference sequence). The ends lost 6 bases at V and 8 bases at J; junction bases unmatched: 9. The CDR3 runs 12 residues. As DNA, the CDR3 is TGCAGTGCCATCGGGGGGGACCCCCAGCAGTACTTC. It specifies CSAIGGDPQQYF.

The rearrangement joins TRBV6-5 to TRBJ1-1; D is ambiguous. Germline V gives CDR1 MNHEY, CDR2 SVGAGI. This CDR3 is built from 13 residues. Trimming pared 6 bases from V and 4 bases from J, leaving 12 bases between. The CDR3 bases are TGTGCCAGCAGAACACGGGAGAGCACTGAAGCTTTCTTT. Translated, it gives CASRTRESTEAFF.

For this clonotype: Mismatch with germline at one junction end may stem from a read error. V usage is TRBV4-2 and J usage is TRBJ2-1; no clear D. Germline-derived CDR1 and CDR2 are LGHNA and YNFKEQ. The CDR3 runs 14 residues. The CDR3 region is CANSLTDIANEQFF. The DNA for the CDR3 is TGTGCCAACAGCCTGACCGATATTGCTAATGAGCAGTTCTTC.

The chain joins TRBV9 to TRBJ1-2, with 9 bases aligning to TRBD1. V lost 4 bases and J lost 1; bases outside the gene matches: 5. Germline V gene data show CDR1 as SGDLS and CDR2 as YYNGEE. CDR3 size: 15 residues. DNA of the CDR3: TGTGCCAGCAGCCCTTGGGACAGGGTTAACTATGGCTACACCTTC. It encodes CASSPWDRVNYGYTF.

In regard to this clonotype: A junction end diverges from the germline sequence, so it may reflect a read error. V and J are TRBV4-2 and TRBJ1-2; D is unclear. The V gene's germline CDR1 is LGHNA and CDR2 YNFKEQ. CDR3 length: 14 amino acids. This chain's CDR3 is CVSNQEQPTDGYTF. CDR3 sequence (DNA): TGTGTCAGCAACCAAGAGCAACCGACGGATGGCTACACCTTC.

This clonotype was seen a single time. The J gene is TRBJ1-3, the V gene TRBV5-1; the D is unclear. Germline CDR1 and CDR2: SGHRS and YFSETQ. The CDR3 is 15 residues long. Trimming removed 0 bases at V and 4 bases at J, with 11 bases between. Here the CDR3 reads CASSLDTVGGNTIYF. The CDR3 bases are TGCGCCAGCAGCTTGGATACAGTGGGCGGAAACACCATATATTTT.

This clonotype has ten or more counts. The chain couples TRBV6-1 to TRBJ1-5; weak D call: TRBD1 (5 bases). This CDR3 comprises 15 residues. Germline V gene lookup returns CDR1 MNHNS and CDR2 SASEGT. Deletions cut 1 base from V and 2 bases from J, with 9 bases between. CDR3 coding DNA: TGTGCCAGCAGTGAAGGGGGCCTGGGCAATCAGCCCCAGCATTTT. Protein: CASSEGGLGNQPQHF.

The chain recombines TRBV30 with TRBJ2-2; tentatively, D is TRBD1 (5 bases). The CDR3 is made up of 14 amino acids. In germline, CDR1 is GTSNPN, CDR2 SVGIG (reference sequence). V was pared by 3 bases and J by 4 bases, with 12 bases between. For the CDR3, the DNA is TGTGCCTGGAGATGGGGCTGGAGCACCGGGGAGCTGTTTTTT. Encoded protein: CAWRWGWSTGELFF.

V gene TRBV5-6 combines with J gene TRBJ2-3; the D gene could be TRBD1 or TRBD2 (7 bases each). Between the trimmed V and J ends, which lost 5 bases and 6 bases, there was a span of 16 bases. The CDR3 has 14 residues. The germline V gene has CDR1 SGHDT and CDR2 YYEEEE. CDR3 in amino acids: CASSWEGAGDTQYF. The CDR3 DNA sequence: TGTGCCAGCAGTTGGGAGGGGGCCGGGGATACGCAGTATTTT.

Comments on this clonotype: One end of the junction varies from germline; a read error may be responsible. The CDR3 DNA sequence: TGTGCCAGCAAGGACATCCGGGAATGGAATGAGCAGTTTTTC. Its protein is CASKDIREWNEQFF. The V gene is TRBV4-2, the J gene TRBJ2-1; D may match TRBD1 or TRBD2 (5 bases each). The CDR3 loop spans 14 amino acids. Germline values: CDR1 LGHNA, CDR2 YNFKEQ.

The chain employs TRBV5-6 and TRBJ2-2; D ambiguous. The CDR3 extends over 16 amino acids. The ends were cut back, 4 bases at V and 1 base at J, with 14 bases in the middle. The germline gives CDR1 SGHDT, CDR2 YYEEEE. The CDR3 region is CASSGFGDLNTGELFF. Written as DNA, the CDR3 is TGTGCCAGCAGCGGATTTGGAGACCTGAACACCGGGGAGCTGTTTTTT.

This clonotype was recorded many times. The chain carries TRBV6-5 and TRBJ2-7; 7 bases are a match to TRBD1. There are 15 residues in the CDR3. Germline trimming cut 2 bases from V and 5 bases from J; bases unmatched to any gene: 9. Per germline, CDR1 MNHEY and CDR2 SVGAGI. The chain's CDR3 is CASSYSDREIDEQYF. For the CDR3, the DNA is TGTGCCAGCAGTTACAGCGACAGGGAAATCGACGAGCAGTACTTC.